The 7 T cell receptor beta chains in this list originate from one sample, sequenced in a study of shared clonotypes between healthy human individuals. Using immunoSEQ multiplex PCR, the repertoire was profiled, and TCRdb retains in-frame clones only, with some absent. The repertoire holds about 530,000 clones, with roughly 79% as singletons. The sequenced material came from PBMCs. These receptors originate from a woman in her 40s in good health. Some clones in this sample may be carry-over from other donors' samples.

The rearrangement uses TRBV2 and TRBJ1-5, with TRBD1 matching over 8 bases. Germline trimming cut 3 bases from V and 4 bases from J; bases unmatched to any gene: 2. Germline V gene lookup returns CDR1 SNHLY and CDR2 FYNNEI. The CDR3 covers 14 residues. CDR3 in DNA: TGTGCCAGCAGTGAGGGACAGGATAATCAGCCCCAGCATTTT. It yields the protein CASSEGQDNQPQHF.

V is TRBV10-3 and J is TRBJ2-7, with D tentatively TRBD2 (6 bases). Germline CDR1 reads ENHRY; CDR2 reads SYGVKD. The CDR3 is 13 amino acids. V lost 6 bases and J lost 7, with 16 bases in between. CDR3: CAIRDRLDREQYF. The CDR3 coding sequence is TGTGCCATCAGAGACCGACTAGATCGGGAGCAGTACTTC.

This clone was recorded once. The rearrangement links TRBV7-9 to TRBJ2-3; 11 bases are shared with TRBD1. The germline V gene encodes CDR1 SEHNR and CDR2 FQNEAQ (reference sequence). Trimming cost V 5 bases and J 5 bases; bases outside gene matches: 3. The CDR3 spans 14 residues. The DNA for the CDR3 is TGTGCCAGCAGCATAGGGACAGGGGGAGATACGCAGTATTTT. This codes for CASSIGTGGDTQYF. The full variable domain, in which reference TRBV7-9 and TRBJ2-3 provide the parts outside the CDR3, is DTGVSQNPRHKITKRGQNVTFRCDPISEHNRLYWYRQTLGQGPEFLTYFQNEAQLEKSRLLSDRFSAERPKGSFSTLEIQRTEQGDSAMYLCASSIGTGGDTQYFGPGTRLTVL.

This clone has a handful of counts. The chain couples TRBV19 to TRBJ2-1, with D perhaps TRBD2 (6 bases). CDR1 and CDR2 from the germline V gene are LNHDA and SQIVND (reference sequence). The CDR3 covers 14 residues. The V end was cut by 1 base, the J end by 6 bases, with 10 bases between. Written as DNA, the CDR3 is TGTGCCAGTAGTATAGTGCGGGACGTCAATGAGCAGTTCTTC. Protein product: CASSIVRDVNEQFF. The full variable domain, completed using reference TRBV19 and TRBJ2-1, is DGGITQSPKYLFRKEGQNVTLSCEQNLNHDAMYWYRQDPGQGLRLIYYSQIVNDFQKGDIAEGYSVSREKKESFPLTVTSAQKNPTAFYLCASSIVRDVNEQFFGPGTRLTVL.

This clone was seen just once. The J gene is TRBJ2-2, the V gene TRBV7-8, with 7 bases matching TRBD1. The J segment lost 5 bases and the V segment lost 5 bases, leaving 5 bases of the junction unmatched. The germline V gene has CDR1 SGHVS and CDR2 FQNEAQ. This CDR3 is built from 14 residues. The CDR3 protein is CASSRGLSTGELFF. CDR3 in DNA: TGTGCCAGCAGCAGGGGGCTTTCGACCGGGGAGCTGTTTTTT.

This clone was observed once. This chain links TRBV19 with TRBJ2-1; 7 bases are shared with TRBD2. After removal of 3 bases from V and 4 bases from J, the junction contained 6 bases not matched to a gene. The CDR3 sequence is 15 residues long. Germline V CDR1 and CDR2: LNHDA, SQIVND (reference sequence). The CDR3 sequence: CASSIFGLEYNEQFF. Here the CDR3 DNA reads TGTGCCAGTAGTATTTTTGGACTAGAGTACAATGAGCAGTTCTTC.

This clone has just one count. The chain links TRBV7-6 to TRBJ2-7; tentatively, D is TRBD2 (5 bases). The CDR3 runs to 15 residues. V was shortened by 1 base and J by 3 bases, with 13 bases between the two germline ends. Per the germline V gene, CDR1 is SGHVS and CDR2 is FNYEAQ. As DNA, the CDR3 is TGTGCCAGCAGCTTAGGTGGGCCGGGGATCTACGAGCAGTACTTC. The encoded protein is CASSLGGPGIYEQYF.